Listed below are T cell receptor beta chains from one sample, sequenced in a study of cytomegalovirus exposure and HLA in healthy donors. Clones were read by immunoSEQ multiplex PCR, and TCRdb kept only the in-frame ones, dropping some. The data contain 150,000 to 200,000 clones, roughly 68% of them singletons. The sequencing sample was made of PBMCs. The source is a woman aged 25 to 39 in good health and CMV-seronegative. Both conserved end residues are part of each CDR3. The D gene is left open where the match is weak.

D gene	V gene	J gene	CDR3 protein
NA	TRBV14	TRBJ2-7	CASSQGDTFSYEQYF
NA	TRBV5-4	TRBJ1-1	CASSYRVEGTEAFF
TRBD2	TRBV13	TRBJ2-1	CASSLGGLANEQFF
TRBD2	TRBV15	TRBJ2-1	CATSGGPGLALSYNEQFF
TRBD1	TRBV5-6	TRBJ2-1	CASSTWTGDEQFF
NA	TRBV5-4	TRBJ1-2	CASSQSGGARYGYTF
TRBD1	TRBV6-6	TRBJ2-3	CASRDRGKADTQYF
NA	TRBV4-1	TRBJ2-7	CASSPLGQNNLHYEQYF
TRBD1	TRBV4-2	TRBJ1-1	CASSPDRGRYTEAFF
NA	TRBV13	TRBJ2-3	CASSLGSRADTQYF
NA	TRBV7-6	TRBJ1-3	CASSLGGHGNTIYF
NA	TRBV5-6	TRBJ2-3	CASSLERGIITDTQYF
TRBD2	TRBV4-1	TRBJ2-1	CASSQVGLADHNEQFF
NA	TRBV11-2	TRBJ1-2	CASSPSSRSNYGYTF
NA	TRBV7-9	TRBJ1-4	CASGELSSQGNEKLFF
TRBD1	TRBV5-4	TRBJ2-1	CASSLSGTGDYNEQFF
NA	TRBV9	TRBJ1-1	CASSDQGDTEAFF
NA	TRBV27	TRBJ2-3	CASSKGGTDTQYF
NA	TRBV5-6	TRBJ2-4	CASSLTRDRRAVF
TRBD1	TRBV2	TRBJ1-6	CASRPRDSFSPLHF
TRBD2	TRBV6-4	TRBJ2-1	CASSNEAGGGSYNEQFF
NA	TRBV6-1	TRBJ1-1	CASSETGEDSMNTEAFF
TRBD1	TRBV5-5	TRBJ1-6	CASSLAQGARRNSPLHF
NA	TRBV4-1	TRBJ2-2	CASSQEWQVAGELFF
TRBD1	TRBV6-5	TRBJ1-2	CASSSLLGQAYGHTF
NA	TRBV5-1	TRBJ2-3	CASSLNGGAFPDTQYF
TRBD2	TRBV2	TRBJ2-3	CASIRSVLAVITDTQYF
NA	TRBV14	TRBJ2-1	CASSQATGGRYNEQFF
TRBD1	TRBV7-9	TRBJ1-1	CASSQGGSTLNTEAFF
TRBD1	TRBV6-5	TRBJ1-1	CASSRDRGLNTEAFF
TRBD1	TRBV30	TRBJ1-5	CAWSSIQGQSQPQHF
NA	TRBV5-1	TRBJ2-2	CASSYLDLGGTGELFF
TRBD2	TRBV30	TRBJ2-3	CAWRAGLASTDTQYF
TRBD1	TRBV7-2	TRBJ1-1	CASTTTGLLNTEAFF
TRBD2	TRBV11-2	TRBJ2-5	CASSPGLAGVLQETQYF
TRBD1	TRBV7-8	TRBJ2-3	CASSLLLAGGGADTQYF
TRBD2	TRBV7-9	NA	CASSSKTSGSRDEQYF
NA	TRBV7-9	TRBJ2-5	CASSGGTGYQETQYF
TRBD1	TRBV6-1	TRBJ1-2	CASRGSGQPYGYTF
NA	TRBV30	TRBJ1-1	CAWIRRGGYGNTEAFF
TRBD1	TRBV5-1	TRBJ1-1	CASSLSTGGGTEAFF
NA	TRBV2	TRBJ1-2	CASSQQRKDRNGYTF
TRBD1	TRBV6-1	TRBJ1-6	CASRETGMNNSPLHF
TRBD1	TRBV27	TRBJ1-4	CASSQVILQGGYEKLFF
TRBD2	TRBV7-9	TRBJ2-3	CASSLGLARGDTQYF
TRBD1	TRBV28	TRBJ1-5	CASSLMRQGARAQHF
NA	TRBV7-6	TRBJ2-2	CASSLDSLDTGELFF
TRBD1	TRBV19	TRBJ1-5	CASSMGPGQGARNQPQHF
TRBD1	TRBV6-5	TRBJ1-5	CASSRGTARPQHF
NA	TRBV5-6	TRBJ2-7	CASSLRSPSPYEQYF
TRBD2	TRBV19	TRBJ2-7	CASSIGGSGLAVYEQYF
TRBD1	TRBV9	TRBJ1-4	CASSVRGSLNEKLFF
TRBD2	TRBV7-9	TRBJ2-7	CASSPHLGLAVQVEQYF
NA	TRBV4-1	TRBJ2-7	CASSQTSSSYEQYF
TRBD1	TRBV18	TRBJ2-7	CASSGGTGIREQYF